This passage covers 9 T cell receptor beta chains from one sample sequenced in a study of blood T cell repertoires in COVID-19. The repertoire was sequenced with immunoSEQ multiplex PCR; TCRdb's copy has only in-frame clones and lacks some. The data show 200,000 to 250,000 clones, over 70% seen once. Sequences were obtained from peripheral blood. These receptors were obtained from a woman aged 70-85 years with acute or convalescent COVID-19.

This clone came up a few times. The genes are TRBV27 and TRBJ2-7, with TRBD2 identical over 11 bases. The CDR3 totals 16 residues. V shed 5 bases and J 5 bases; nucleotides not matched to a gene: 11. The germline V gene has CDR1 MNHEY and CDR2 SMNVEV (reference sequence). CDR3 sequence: CASSPLRSGRAHEQYF. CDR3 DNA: TGTGCCAGCAGTCCTCTCCGTAGCGGGAGGGCTCACGAGCAGTACTTC.

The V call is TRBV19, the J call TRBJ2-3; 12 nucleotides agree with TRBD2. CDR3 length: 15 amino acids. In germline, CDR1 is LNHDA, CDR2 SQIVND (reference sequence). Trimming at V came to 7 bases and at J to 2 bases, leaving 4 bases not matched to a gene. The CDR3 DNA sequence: TGTGCCAGTACCCCTAGCGGGAGGGACACAGATACGCAGTATTTT. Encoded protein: CASTPSGRDTDTQYF.

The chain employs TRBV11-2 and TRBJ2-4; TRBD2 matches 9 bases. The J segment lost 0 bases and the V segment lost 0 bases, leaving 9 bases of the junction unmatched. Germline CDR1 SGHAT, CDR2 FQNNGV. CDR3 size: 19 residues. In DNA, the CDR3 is TGTGCCAGCAGCTTAGACTGGTCTAGCGGGGCACTAGCCAAAAACATTCAGTACTTC. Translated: CASSLDWSSGALAKNIQYF.

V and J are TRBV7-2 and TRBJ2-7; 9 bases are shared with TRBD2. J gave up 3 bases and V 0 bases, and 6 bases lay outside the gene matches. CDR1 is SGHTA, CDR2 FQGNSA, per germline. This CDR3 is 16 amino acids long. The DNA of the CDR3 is TGTGCCAGCAGCTTAGCGGCTAGCGGGGTTCTCTACGAGCAGTACTTC. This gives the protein CASSLAASGVLYEQYF.

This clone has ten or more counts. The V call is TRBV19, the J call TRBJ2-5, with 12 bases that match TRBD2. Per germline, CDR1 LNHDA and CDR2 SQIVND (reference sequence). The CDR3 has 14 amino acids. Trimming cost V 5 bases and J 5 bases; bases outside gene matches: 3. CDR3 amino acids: CASSRLAGDETQYF. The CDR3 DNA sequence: TGTGCCAGTAGTCGACTAGCGGGAGACGAGACCCAGTACTTC. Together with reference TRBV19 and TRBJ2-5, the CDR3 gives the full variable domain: DGGITQSPKYLFRKEGQNVTLSCEQNLNHDAMYWYRQDPGQGLRLIYYSQIVNDFQKGDIAEGYSVSREKKESFPLTVTSAQKNPTAFYLCASSRLAGDETQYFGPGTRLLVL.

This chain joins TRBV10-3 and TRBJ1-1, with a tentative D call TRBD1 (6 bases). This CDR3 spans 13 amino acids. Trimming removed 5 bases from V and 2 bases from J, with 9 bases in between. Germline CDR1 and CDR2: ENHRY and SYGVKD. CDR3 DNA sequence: TGTGCCATCAGTCCGGGACATAACACTGAAGCTTTCTTT. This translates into CAISPGHNTEAFF.

CDR3 protein: CATSDPIFVGQGGTGELFF. In DNA, the CDR3 is TGTGCCACCAGTGACCCGATATTTGTGGGACAGGGGGGCACCGGGGAGCTGTTTTTT. The chain combines TRBV24-1 with TRBJ2-2, with 11 bases matching TRBD1. The V gene's germline CDR1 is KGHDR and CDR2 SFDVKD. Trimming at V came to 4 bases and at J to 4 bases, leaving 13 bases not matched to a gene. This CDR3 is 19 amino acids long.

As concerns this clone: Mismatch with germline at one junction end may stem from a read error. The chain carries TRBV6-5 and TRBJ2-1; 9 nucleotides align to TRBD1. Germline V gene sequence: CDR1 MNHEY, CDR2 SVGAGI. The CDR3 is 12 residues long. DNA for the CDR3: TGTGCCAGCAGCCGAATCCGGGACAGGGAAGTCTTC. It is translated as CASSRIRDREVF.

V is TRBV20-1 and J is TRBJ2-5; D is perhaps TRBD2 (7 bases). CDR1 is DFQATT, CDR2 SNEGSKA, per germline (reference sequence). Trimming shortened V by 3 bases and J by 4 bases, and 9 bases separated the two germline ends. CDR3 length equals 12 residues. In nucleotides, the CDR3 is TGCAGTGCTAGTAGGGGGGGAGAGACCCAGTACTTC. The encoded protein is CSASRGGETQYF.